One sample yielded the 6 T cell receptor beta chains listed below, sequenced in a study of spatial heterogeneity in lung cancer. Time point denoted: blood at routine non-recurrence follow-up after resection. MiXCR was run by TCRdb on the 5' RACE reads, yielding one entry per CDR3 protein. Here the sample spans under 35,000 distinct CDR3 sequences, about 5.3% being singletons. The material sequenced was PBMCs, taken at follow-up. The receptors derive from a female donor with early-stage non-small cell lung cancer.

This clonotype was recorded at least ten times. The V gene is TRBV10-3, the J gene TRBJ2-7; D ambiguous. The CDR3 totals 15 residues. Looked up from germline, CDR1 is ENHRY and CDR2 is SYGVKD. The ends were cut back, 5 bases at V and 2 bases at J, with 16 bases in the middle. DNA for the CDR3: TGTGCCATCAGTAGGTCCCTAGAACGAACCTACGAGCAGTACTTC. Protein: CAISRSLERTYEQYF.

The sample holds a few counts of this clonotype. Given a much more abundant clone one base away, this may be a read error. The chain couples TRBV15 to TRBJ2-3; a possible D gene is TRBD2 (6 bases). Germline V gene sequence: CDR1 LNHNV, CDR2 YYDKDF (reference sequence). This CDR3 has 15 residues. CDR3 residues: CVTSRDRGNTDTQYF. CDR3 bases: TGTGTCACCAGCAGAGATCGCGGGAACACAGATACGCAGTATTTT.

In its sample, this clonotype was seen many times. The gene calls are TRBV5-4 and TRBJ2-3; possible D gene TRBD1, 6 bases. V was clipped by 7 bases and J by 2 bases, with 17 bases between them. In germline, CDR1 is SGHNT, CDR2 YYREEE (reference sequence). The CDR3 is 15 residues long. CDR3 coding DNA: TGTGCCAGCGCCGCGGACAGCACTACCACAGATACGCAGTATTTT. This encodes CASAADSTTTDTQYF.

The rearrangement joins TRBV12-3 or TRBV12-4 to TRBJ1-5, with D uncertain. This CDR3 spans 13 amino acids. Trimming removed 6 bases from V and 0 bases from J, with 6 bases in between. CDR3 loop: CASSLNSNQPQHF. For the CDR3, the DNA is TGTGCCAGCAGCCTCAATAGCAATCAGCCCCAGCATTTT.

This clonotype was counted at least ten times. This chain links TRBV12-3 or TRBV12-4 with TRBJ2-3; a possible D gene is TRBD2 (5 bases). Trimming removed 7 bases at V and 6 bases at J, with 14 bases between. There are 13 residues in the CDR3. CDR3 nucleotides: TGTGCCAGCACCACGACTACTATCGATACGCAGTATTTT. Translation: CASTTTTIDTQYF.

This clonotype was found many times. V and J are TRBV7-7 and TRBJ2-5, with 7 nucleotides matching TRBD1. This CDR3 has 15 residues. CDR1 and CDR2 from the germline V gene are SSHAT and FNYEAQ (reference sequence). Germline trimming cut 1 base from V and 2 bases from J; bases unmatched to any gene: 4. Here the CDR3 reads CASSLVTGIQETQYF. The DNA of the CDR3 is TGTGCCAGCAGCTTAGTGACAGGGATTCAAGAGACCCAGTACTTC.